This paragraph covers one T cell receptor (beta chain) sequence. The germline gives CDR1 MRHNA, CDR2 SNTAGT. The ends were cut back, 1 base at V and 2 bases at J, with 12 bases in the middle. CDR3 length: 16 residues. Every single patient, without exception, relapsed after autologous stem cell transplantation, and brentuximab vedotin exposure varied. The sample is drawn from a study of PD-1 blockade in classical Hodgkin lymphoma. Sequencing used immunoSEQ multiplex PCR; TCRdb keeps in-frame clones, though not all of them. The table lists about 100,000 clones, around nine tenths of them singletons. The chain uses TRBV6-4 and TRBJ1-3; no firm D call. The source was peripheral blood mononuclear cells (PBMCs), collected before the second cycle of nivolumab. This TCR was recovered from a human donor with classical Hodgkin lymphoma. This CDR3 reads CASSDWKEFAGNTIYF. CDR3 bases: TGTGCCAGCAGTGACTGGAAGGAGTTCGCTGGAAACACCATATATTTT.